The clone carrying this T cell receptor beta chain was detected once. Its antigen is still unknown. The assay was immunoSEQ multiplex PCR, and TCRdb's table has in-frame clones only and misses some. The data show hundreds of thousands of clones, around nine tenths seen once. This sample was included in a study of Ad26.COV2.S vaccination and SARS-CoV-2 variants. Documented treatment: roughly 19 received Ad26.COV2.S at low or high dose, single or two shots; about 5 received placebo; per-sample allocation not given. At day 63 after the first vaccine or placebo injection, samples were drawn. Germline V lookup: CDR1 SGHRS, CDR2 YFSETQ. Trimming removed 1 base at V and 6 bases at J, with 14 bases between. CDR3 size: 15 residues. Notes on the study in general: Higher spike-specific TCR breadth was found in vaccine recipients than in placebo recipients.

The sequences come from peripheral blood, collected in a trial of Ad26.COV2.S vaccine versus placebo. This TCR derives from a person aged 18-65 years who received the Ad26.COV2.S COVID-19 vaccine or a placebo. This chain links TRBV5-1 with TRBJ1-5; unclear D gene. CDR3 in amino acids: CASSLKSSVTQPQHF. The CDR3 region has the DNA TGCGCCAGCAGCTTGAAATCGTCGGTGACTCAGCCCCAGCATTTT.